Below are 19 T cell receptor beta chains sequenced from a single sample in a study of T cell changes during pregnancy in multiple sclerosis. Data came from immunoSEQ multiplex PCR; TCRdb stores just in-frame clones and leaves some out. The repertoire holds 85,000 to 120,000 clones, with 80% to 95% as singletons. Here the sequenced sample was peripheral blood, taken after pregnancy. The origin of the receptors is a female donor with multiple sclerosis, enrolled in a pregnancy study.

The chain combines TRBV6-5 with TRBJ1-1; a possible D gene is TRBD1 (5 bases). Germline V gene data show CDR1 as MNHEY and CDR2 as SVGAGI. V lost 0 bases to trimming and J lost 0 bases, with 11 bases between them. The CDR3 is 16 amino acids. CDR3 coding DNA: TGTGCCAGCAGTTACTCATCAGGGCGGATGAACACTGAAGCTTTCTTT. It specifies CASSYSSGRMNTEAFF.

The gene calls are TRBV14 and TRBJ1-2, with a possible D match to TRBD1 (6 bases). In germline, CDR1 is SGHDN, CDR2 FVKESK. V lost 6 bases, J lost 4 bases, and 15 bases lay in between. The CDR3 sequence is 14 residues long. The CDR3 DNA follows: TGTGCCAGCAGGCCGACAGGCCTAGTCTATGGCTACACCTTC. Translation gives CASRPTGLVYGYTF.

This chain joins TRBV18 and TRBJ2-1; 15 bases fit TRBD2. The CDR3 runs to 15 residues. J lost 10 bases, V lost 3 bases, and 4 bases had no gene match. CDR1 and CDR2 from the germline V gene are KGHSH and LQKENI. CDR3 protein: CASSPGLAGGTEQFF. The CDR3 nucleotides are TGTGCCAGCTCACCGGGACTAGCGGGAGGAACCGAGCAGTTCTTC. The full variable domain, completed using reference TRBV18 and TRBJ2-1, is NAGVMQNPRHLVRRRGQEARLRCSPMKGHSHVYWYRQLPEEGLKFMVYLQKENIIDESGMPKERFSAEFPKEGPSILRIQQVVRGDSAAYFCASSPGLAGGTEQFFGPGTRLTVL.

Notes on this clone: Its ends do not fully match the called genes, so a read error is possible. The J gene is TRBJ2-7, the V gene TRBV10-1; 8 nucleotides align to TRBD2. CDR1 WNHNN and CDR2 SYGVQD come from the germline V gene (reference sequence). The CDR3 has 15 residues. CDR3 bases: TGCGCCAGCGGTGAGTCTTTAGCGGGATCCTACGAGCAGTACTTC. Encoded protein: CASGESLAGSYEQYF.

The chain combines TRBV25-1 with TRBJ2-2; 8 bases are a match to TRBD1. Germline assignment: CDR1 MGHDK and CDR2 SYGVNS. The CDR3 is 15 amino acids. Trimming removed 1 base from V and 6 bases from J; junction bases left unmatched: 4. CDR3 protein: CASSEFGRGPGELFF. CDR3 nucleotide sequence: TGTGCCAGCAGTGAATTCGGCAGGGGGCCCGGGGAGCTGTTTTTT.

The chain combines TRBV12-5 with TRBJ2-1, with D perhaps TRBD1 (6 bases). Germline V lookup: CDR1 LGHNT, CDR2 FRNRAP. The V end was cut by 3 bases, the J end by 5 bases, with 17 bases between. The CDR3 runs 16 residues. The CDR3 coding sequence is TGTGCTAGTGGTTTACTAAAGACCGGGACACACAATGAGCAGTTCTTC. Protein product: CASGLLKTGTHNEQFF.

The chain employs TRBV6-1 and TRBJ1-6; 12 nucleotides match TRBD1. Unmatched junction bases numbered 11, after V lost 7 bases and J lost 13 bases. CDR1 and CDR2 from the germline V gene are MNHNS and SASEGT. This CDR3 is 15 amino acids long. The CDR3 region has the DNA TGTGCCAGCAACGAGTGGGACAGGGGGCCCGACCCCCTCCACTTT. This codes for CASNEWDRGPDPLHF.

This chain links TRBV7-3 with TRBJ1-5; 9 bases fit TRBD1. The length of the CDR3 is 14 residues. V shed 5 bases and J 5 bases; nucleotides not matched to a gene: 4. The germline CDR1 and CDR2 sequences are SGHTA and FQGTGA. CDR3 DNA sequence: TGTGCCAGCAGCGAAACAGGGGGCCATCAGCCCCAGCATTTT. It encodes CASSETGGHQPQHF.

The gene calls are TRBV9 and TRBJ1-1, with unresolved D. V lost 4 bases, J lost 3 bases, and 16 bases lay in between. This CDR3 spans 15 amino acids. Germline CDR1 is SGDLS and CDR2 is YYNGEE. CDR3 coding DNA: TGTGCCAGCAGCCCTAACCTTAGAGGGTACACTGAAGCTTTCTTT. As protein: CASSPNLRGYTEAFF.

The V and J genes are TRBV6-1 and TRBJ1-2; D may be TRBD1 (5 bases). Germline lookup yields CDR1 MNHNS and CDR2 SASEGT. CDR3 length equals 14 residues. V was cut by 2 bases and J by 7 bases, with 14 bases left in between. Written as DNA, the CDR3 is TGTGCCAGCAGTGAATTCCAGGGCCCAACTGGCTACACCTTC. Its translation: CASSEFQGPTGYTF.

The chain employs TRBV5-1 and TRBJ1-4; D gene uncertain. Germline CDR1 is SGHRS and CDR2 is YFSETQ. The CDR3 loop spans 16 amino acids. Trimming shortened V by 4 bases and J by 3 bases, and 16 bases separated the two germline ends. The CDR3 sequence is CASSVGSGASNEKLFF. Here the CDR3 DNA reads TGCGCCAGCAGCGTGGGCTCGGGAGCCTCTAATGAAAAACTGTTTTTT.

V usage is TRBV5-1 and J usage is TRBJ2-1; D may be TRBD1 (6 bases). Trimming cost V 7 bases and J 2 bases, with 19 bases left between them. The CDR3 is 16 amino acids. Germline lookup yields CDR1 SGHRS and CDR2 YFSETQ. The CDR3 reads CASGAGWTETYNEQFF. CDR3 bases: TGCGCCAGCGGGGCCGGCTGGACAGAGACCTACAATGAGCAGTTCTTC.

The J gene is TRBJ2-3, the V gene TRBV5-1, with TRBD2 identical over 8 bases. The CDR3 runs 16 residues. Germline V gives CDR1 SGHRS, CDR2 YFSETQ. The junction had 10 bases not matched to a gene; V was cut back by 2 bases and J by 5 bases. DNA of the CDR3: TGCGCCAGCAGCTTTGGTAGCGGGATTTCTGGAGATACGCAGTATTTT. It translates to CASSFGSGISGDTQYF.

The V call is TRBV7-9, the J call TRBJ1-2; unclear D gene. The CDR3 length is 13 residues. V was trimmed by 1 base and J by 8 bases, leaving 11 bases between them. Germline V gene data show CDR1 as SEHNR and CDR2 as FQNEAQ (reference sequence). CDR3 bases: TGTGCCAGCAGCTTAGTGGCAGGTTGGGGCTACACCTTC. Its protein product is CASSLVAGWGYTF.

CDR3 amino acids: CASSQARGGKSSYEQYF. The DNA for the CDR3 is TGTGCCAGCAGCCAGGCCCGTGGCGGGAAAAGCTCCTACGAGCAGTACTTC. The chain employs TRBV27 and TRBJ2-7; tentative D call: TRBD2 (6 bases). The germline gives CDR1 MNHEY, CDR2 SMNVEV (reference sequence). The CDR3 contains 17 residues. The V end lost 6 bases, the J end lost 0 bases, and 21 bases lay between the germline ends.

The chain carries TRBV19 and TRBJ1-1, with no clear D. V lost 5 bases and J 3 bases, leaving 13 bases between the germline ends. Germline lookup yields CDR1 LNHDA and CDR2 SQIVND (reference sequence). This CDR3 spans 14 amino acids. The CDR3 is CASSVTYGDTEAFF. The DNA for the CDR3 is TGTGCCAGTAGTGTAACTTACGGGGACACTGAAGCTTTCTTT. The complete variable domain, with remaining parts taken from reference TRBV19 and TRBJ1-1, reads DGGITQSPKYLFRKEGQNVTLSCEQNLNHDAMYWYRQDPGQGLRLIYYSQIVNDFQKGDIAEGYSVSREKKESFPLTVTSAQKNPTAFYLCASSVTYGDTEAFFGQGTRLTVV.

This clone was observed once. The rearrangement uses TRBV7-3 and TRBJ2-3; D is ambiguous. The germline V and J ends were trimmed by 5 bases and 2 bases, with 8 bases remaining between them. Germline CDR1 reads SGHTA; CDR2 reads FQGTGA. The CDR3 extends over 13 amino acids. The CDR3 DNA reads TGTGCCAGCAGCCCTCCTTACACAGATACGCAGTATTTT. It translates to CASSPPYTDTQYF.

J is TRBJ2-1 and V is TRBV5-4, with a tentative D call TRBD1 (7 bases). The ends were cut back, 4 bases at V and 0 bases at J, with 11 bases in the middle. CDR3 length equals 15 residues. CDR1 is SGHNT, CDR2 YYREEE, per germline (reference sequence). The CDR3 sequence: CASSQGGPSYNEQFF. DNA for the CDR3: TGTGCCAGCAGCCAGGGGGGACCCTCCTACAATGAGCAGTTCTTC. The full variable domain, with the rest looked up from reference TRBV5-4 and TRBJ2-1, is ETGVTQSPTHLIKTRGQQVTLRCSSQSGHNTVSWYQQALGQGPQFIFQYYREEENGRGNFPPRFSGLQFPNYSSELNVNALELDDSALYLCASSQGGPSYNEQFFGPGTRLTVL.

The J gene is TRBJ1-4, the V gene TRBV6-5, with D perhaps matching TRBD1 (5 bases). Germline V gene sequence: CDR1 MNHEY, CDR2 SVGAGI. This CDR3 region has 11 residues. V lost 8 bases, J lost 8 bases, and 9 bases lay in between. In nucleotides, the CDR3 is TGTGCCAGCTCGGGGGGAGAAAAACTGTTTTTT. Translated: CASSGGEKLFF.